This TCR beta chain emerged from a study of shared clonotypes between healthy human individuals. This CDR3 is built from 14 residues. Trimming took 6 bases from V and 6 from J; bases not matched to a gene: 7. Germline-derived CDR1 and CDR2 are SGHRS and YFSETQ. Whole-study findings and limits: When naive CD4 clonotypes were compared across a few donors, approximately 5% were shared.

CD45RA+ naive and CD45RA-negative memory subsets were separated from CD4+ cells. Each replicate PCR on the sorted subsets used approximately 180 ng DNA (roughly 32,000 T cell genomes). Assay used: immunoSEQ multiplex PCR; TCRdb lists only in-frame clones, some missing. The sample has over 950,000 clones; roughly 80% are singletons. Worth noting for this clone: What it binds is not known.

Sequencing input: memory CD4+ T cells from PBMCs. Subset meaning: CD45RA-negative fraction. The source is a man aged 18 to 29 in good health. Some clones in this sample may be carry-over from other donors' samples. The chain joins TRBV5-1 to TRBJ2-2; 8 nucleotides align to TRBD2. The CDR3 sequence is CASTPSGWSGELFF. The CDR3 DNA is TGCGCCAGCACCCCTAGCGGGTGGTCCGGGGAGCTGTTTTTT.